This T cell receptor (beta chain) was profiled in a study of technical replicates of blood from a few donors. The repertoire was sequenced with immunoSEQ multiplex PCR; TCRdb's copy has only in-frame clones and lacks some. The sample lists over 70,000 clones, 90% to 97% occurring once. Input material: T cells isolated from PBMCs. This clonotype was obtained from a human donor in good health.

CDR3 sequence reads: CASSLTLGTSGGAYEQYF. CDR3 bases: TGTGCCAGCAGCTTAACCCTTGGGACTAGCGGGGGGGCCTACGAGCAGTACTTC. The chain couples TRBV7-9 to TRBJ2-7, with 16 positions matching TRBD2. V was clipped by 2 bases and J by 2 bases; unmatched bases: 6. The CDR3 totals 18 residues. The germline V gene has CDR1 SEHNR and CDR2 FQNEAQ (reference sequence).